These 21 T cell receptor beta chains came from one sample sequenced in a study of preoperative IRX-2 immunotherapy in early breast cancer. Treatment indicated: preoperative locoregional IRX-2 cytokine immunotherapy. Generated by immunoSEQ multiplex PCR, the TCRdb table keeps only in-frame clones and is missing some. In the table there are around 62,000 clones, approximately 93% of which are singletons. Specimen collection occurred from a patient treated with IRX-2 immunotherapy. The receptors derive from a human donor with breast cancer.

This chain joins TRBV2 and TRBJ2-3, with a possible D match to TRBD1 (6 bases). V was pared by 7 bases and J by 5 bases, with 16 bases between. Germline CDR1 and CDR2: SNHLY and FYNNEI. The CDR3 has 14 amino acids. CDR3 DNA sequence: TGTGCCAGCACCTGGGGGCCTTCTGAAGATACGCAGTATTTT. Amino acid sequence: CASTWGPSEDTQYF.

The chain carries TRBV18 and TRBJ2-3; the D is unclear. The CDR3 totals 16 residues. Per germline, CDR1 KGHSH and CDR2 LQKENI. V was pared by 3 bases and J by 3 bases, with 16 bases between. CDR3 in DNA: TGTGCCAGCTCACCTCTGGACGTACAGCAGACAGATACGCAGTATTTT. Translating gives CASSPLDVQQTDTQYF.

The genes are TRBV7-9 and TRBJ2-1, with 12 bases matching TRBD2. The CDR3 length is 19 residues. Germline V gives CDR1 SEHNR, CDR2 FQNEAQ (reference sequence). Trimming cost V 2 bases and J 5 bases; bases outside gene matches: 13. CDR3 residues: CASSLSGLAGYGRDNEQFF. The CDR3 DNA reads TGTGCCAGCAGCTTAAGCGGACTAGCGGGATATGGGAGGGACAATGAGCAGTTCTTC.

The chain has TRBV10-2 and TRBJ2-1; the D call may be TRBD1 or TRBD2 (5 bases each). The CDR3 extends over 13 amino acids. V lost 6 bases and J 4 bases, leaving 10 bases between the germline ends. From germline, CDR1 is WSHSY and CDR2 SAAADI. CDR3 region: CASSQGVYNEQFF. Written as DNA, the CDR3 is TGCGCCAGCAGCCAGGGAGTTTACAATGAGCAGTTCTTC.

This clone was detected once. The chain is built from TRBV5-6 and TRBJ2-7; D unresolved. The CDR3 spans 15 residues. CDR1 is SGHDT, CDR2 YYEEEE, per germline. V shed 2 bases and J shed 3 bases, with 15 bases lying between them. As DNA, the CDR3 is TGTGCCAGCAGCTTCCTGCGGAACCCTATCTACGAGCAGTACTTC. Protein sequence: CASSFLRNPIYEQYF.

This rearrangement joins TRBV11-2 to TRBJ2-3; D may be TRBD2 (5 bases). CDR1 and CDR2 from the germline V gene are SGHAT and FQNNGV. The V end was cut by 1 base, the J end by 4 bases, with 9 bases between. The CDR3 has 14 residues. The CDR3 nucleotides read TGTGCCAGCAGCTTAGCCATAGCGCCAGATACGCAGTATTTT. This gives the protein CASSLAIAPDTQYF.

J is TRBJ2-5 and V is TRBV30, with no clear D. The better agreement between TRBJ2-7 and the DNA end casts doubt on the J call. The CDR3 is made up of 11 amino acids. Germline loops: CDR1 GTSNPN, CDR2 SVGIG (reference sequence). The CDR3 spells CALGIRPEQYF. The CDR3 nucleotides read TGTGCCTTGGGGATACGGCCCGAGCAGTACTTC.

V usage is TRBV5-1 and J usage is TRBJ2-5, with D perhaps TRBD1 (5 bases). Germline CDR1 and CDR2: SGHRS and YFSETQ. The V and J ends lost 0 bases and 3 bases respectively, with 12 bases between them. There are 15 residues in the CDR3. CDR3 residues: CASSLGGLGEETQYF. CDR3 DNA sequence: TGCGCCAGCAGCTTGGGGGGTTTAGGGGAAGAGACCCAGTACTTC.

The V gene is TRBV5-6, the J gene TRBJ2-1; no clear D gene. V shed 0 bases and J shed 9 bases, with 10 bases lying between them. Germline loops: CDR1 SGHDT, CDR2 YYEEEE. This CDR3 region has 13 residues. For the CDR3, the DNA is TGTGCCAGCAGCTTGGTTTCGCCGACTGAGCAGTTCTTC. It translates to CASSLVSPTEQFF.

This chain joins TRBV7-6 and TRBJ2-6; unclear D gene. Trimming left V 8 bases short and J 0 bases short, with 8 bases between. Germline V lookup: CDR1 SGHVS, CDR2 FNYEAQ. This CDR3 comprises 14 residues. As DNA, the CDR3 is TGTGCCAGCCGTATGAGCTCTGGGGCCAACGTCCTGACTTTC. Amino acid sequence: CASRMSSGANVLTF. Looking up the rest from reference TRBV7-6 and TRBJ2-6 gives the full variable domain: GAGVSQSPRYKVTKRGQDVALRCDPISGHVSLYWYRQALGQGPEFLTYFNYEAQQDKSGLPNDRFSAERPEGSISTLTIQRTEQRDSAMYRCASRMSSGANVLTFGAGSRLTVL.

The chain uses TRBV29-1 and TRBJ2-4; 7 nucleotides agree with TRBD1. The V gene end was trimmed by 6 bases and the J gene end by 6 bases; junction bases not matched to a gene: 5. Per the germline V gene, CDR1 is SQVTM and CDR2 is ANQGSEA. The CDR3 is 12 amino acids. CDR3 DNA sequence: TGCAGCGTCCGGGACAGCGTAAACATTCAGTACTTC. Translating it yields CSVRDSVNIQYF. Full variable domain (outside the CDR3, taken from reference TRBV29-1 and TRBJ2-4): SAVISQKPSRDICQRGTSLTIQCQVDSQVTMMFWYRQQPGQSLTLIATANQGSEATYESGFVIDKFPISRPNLTFSTLTVSNMSPEDSSIYLCSVRDSVNIQYFGAGTRLSVL.

The chain couples TRBV6-1 to TRBJ1-5; 10 positions agree with TRBD1. Germline trimming cut 4 bases from V and 6 bases from J; bases unmatched to any gene: 6. The CDR3 consists of 15 residues. Germline V gene sequence: CDR1 MNHNS, CDR2 SASEGT. The CDR3 DNA reads as TGTGCCAGCAGTGGGAGGACAGGGGGAAGTCAGCCCCAGCATTTT. Its translation is CASSGRTGGSQPQHF.

The chain is built from TRBV30 and TRBJ1-3; D gene uncertain. The CDR3 sequence is 12 residues long. CDR1 is GTSNPN and CDR2 is SVGIG in the germline V gene (reference sequence). V shed 5 bases and J shed 0 bases, with 5 bases lying between them. In nucleotides, the CDR3 is TGTGCCTGGGGCGTCTCTGGAAACACCATATATTTT. It yields the protein CAWGVSGNTIYF.

The rearrangement uses TRBV5-1 and TRBJ1-2; D unclear. The CDR3 is 14 residues long. Germline loops: CDR1 SGHRS, CDR2 YFSETQ. Trimming took 4 bases from V and 3 from J, leaving 13 bases between them. The CDR3 reads CASSQNPGDYGYTF. CDR3 nucleotides: TGCGCCAGCAGCCAGAACCCAGGAGACTATGGCTACACCTTC.

The V and J genes are TRBV10-3 and TRBJ2-3; a possible D gene is TRBD2 (6 bases). V lost 4 bases and J 1 base, leaving 12 bases between the germline ends. CDR1 and CDR2 (germline): ENHRY, SYGVKD. The CDR3 spans 15 residues. The CDR3 reads CAISVGSSGTDTQYF. For the CDR3, the DNA is TGTGCCATCAGTGTAGGGTCTAGCGGCACAGATACGCAGTATTTT.

This rearrangement joins TRBV7-2 to TRBJ2-2; 9 bases are a match to TRBD1. CDR1 is SGHTA, CDR2 FQGNSA, per germline. J lost 2 bases, V lost 2 bases, and 3 bases had no gene match. The CDR3 length is 16 residues. CDR3 sequence: CASSLWDRVNTGELFF. CDR3 in DNA: TGTGCCAGCAGCTTATGGGACAGGGTTAACACCGGGGAGCTGTTTTTT.

This chain connects TRBV28 to TRBJ1-1; D not certain. The V gene's germline CDR1 is MDHEN and CDR2 SYDVKM. There are 14 residues in the CDR3. V was trimmed by 6 bases and J by 6 bases, leaving 17 bases between them. The CDR3 DNA reads as TGTGCCAGCAGCTCCCCTCCTGGGAATTCTGAAGCTTTCTTT. This sequence encodes CASSSPPGNSEAFF.

V is TRBV2 and J is TRBJ2-1, with D unclear. Germline assignment: CDR1 SNHLY and CDR2 FYNNEI. The CDR3 runs to 13 residues. Trimming took off 7 bases at V and 3 bases at J, with 10 bases between the two ends. The CDR3: CASMTYSYNEQFF. For the CDR3, the DNA is TGTGCCAGCATGACATATAGCTACAATGAGCAGTTCTTC.

The chain has TRBV7-3 and TRBJ2-1, with TRBD1 identical over 7 bases. This CDR3 spans 15 amino acids. The ends lost 5 bases at V and 9 bases at J; junction bases unmatched: 13. Germline assignment: CDR1 SGHTA and CDR2 FQGTGA. CDR3 sequence: CASSRQGGMVSEQFF. The CDR3 bases are TGTGCCAGCAGCCGACAGGGTGGAATGGTCAGTGAGCAGTTCTTC. The full variable domain, its missing parts supplied by reference TRBV7-3 and TRBJ2-1, is GAGVSQTPSNKVTEKGKYVELRCDPISGHTALYWYRQSLGQGPEFLIYFQGTGAADDSGLPNDRFFAVRPEGSVSTLKIQRTERGDSAVYLCASSRQGGMVSEQFFGPGTRLTVL.

This clone was observed a single time. The chain is built from TRBV2 and TRBJ2-5, with TRBD1 matching 10 bases. The CDR3 runs to 15 residues. CDR1 SNHLY and CDR2 FYNNEI come from the germline V gene. Trimming removed 2 bases from V and 5 bases from J; junction bases left unmatched: 5. CDR3 amino acids: CASSEQTGGMETQYF. For the CDR3, the DNA is TGTGCCAGCAGTGAACAGACAGGGGGCATGGAGACCCAGTACTTC. The full variable domain, with the rest looked up from reference TRBV2 and TRBJ2-5, is EPEVTQTPSHQVTQMGQEVILRCVPISNHLYFYWYRQILGQKVEFLVSFYNNEISEKSEIFDDQFSVERPDGSNFTLKIRSTKLEDSAMYFCASSEQTGGMETQYFGPGTRLLVL.

This sequence joins TRBV10-2 and TRBJ2-7, with a possible D match to TRBD1 (6 bases). CDR3 length equals 13 residues. Germline-derived CDR1 and CDR2 are WSHSY and SAAADI. V shed 6 bases and J shed 4 bases, with 13 bases lying between them. The CDR3 region is CASSRGLFYEQYF. In DNA, the CDR3 is TGCGCCAGCAGCAGGGGCCTGTTTTACGAGCAGTACTTC.